One sample yielded the 15 T cell receptor beta chains listed below, sequenced in a study of control samples from healthy donors and cancer patients. Assay used: immunoSEQ multiplex PCR; TCRdb lists only in-frame clones, some missing. Here the sample spans 60,000 to 70,000 clones, roughly 85% being singletons. The source material was blood. The receptors stem from a middle-aged man in good health.

The chain combines TRBV10-3 with TRBJ2-1; D gene ambiguous. Germline CDR1 ENHRY, CDR2 SYGVKD. The CDR3 is made up of 16 amino acids. V lost 3 bases to trimming and J lost 0 bases, with 12 bases between them. The CDR3: CAISDSGRSSYNEQFF. The CDR3 nucleotides read TGTGCCATCAGTGATTCCGGCAGGAGCTCCTACAATGAGCAGTTCTTC.

This clone was seen only once. CDR3: CASSLDWTLRGDTQYF. DNA for the CDR3: TGTGCCAGCAGCTTAGACTGGACTCTCCGAGGGGATACGCAGTATTTT. The chain links TRBV11-2 to TRBJ2-3; maybe TRBD2 (5 bases). Looked up from germline, CDR1 is SGHAT and CDR2 is FQNNGV. Trimming stripped 0 bases from V and 6 bases from J, with 16 bases between. The CDR3 length is 16 residues.

The chain is built from TRBV7-2 and TRBJ2-7, with D possibly being TRBD2 (6 bases). The germline V and J ends were trimmed by 5 bases and 2 bases, with 13 bases remaining between them. The length of the CDR3 is 14 residues. Looked up from germline, CDR1 is SGHTA and CDR2 is FQGNSA. CDR3 DNA: TGTGCCAGCAGCCCCTCTACGGGGGCCTACGAGCAGTACTTC. Protein sequence: CASSPSTGAYEQYF.

The chain is built from TRBV19 and TRBJ1-3; tentatively, D is TRBD1 (5 bases). This CDR3 has 12 residues. Germline CDR1 and CDR2: LNHDA and SQIVND (reference sequence). V was pared by 6 bases and J by 4 bases, with 7 bases between. In DNA, the CDR3 is TGTGCCAGTAGCACAGGAGGAAACACCATATATTTT. Translation: CASSTGGNTIYF. The full variable domain, completed using reference TRBV19 and TRBJ1-3, is DGGITQSPKYLFRKEGQNVTLSCEQNLNHDAMYWYRQDPGQGLRLIYYSQIVNDFQKGDIAEGYSVSREKKESFPLTVTSAQKNPTAFYLCASSTGGNTIYFGEGSWLTVV.

The chain is built from TRBV5-6 and TRBJ2-7, with 7 bases fitting TRBD1. V shed 5 bases and J 1 base; nucleotides not matched to a gene: 6. The CDR3 is 14 amino acids. The V gene's germline CDR1 is SGHDT and CDR2 YYEEEE. Here the CDR3 DNA reads TGTGCCAGCAGTTCTCCGGGACAGTCCTACGAGCAGTACTTC. Its protein is CASSSPGQSYEQYF. The full variable domain, completed using reference TRBV5-6 and TRBJ2-7, is DAGVTQSPTHLIKTRGQQVTLRCSPKSGHDTVSWYQQALGQGPQFIFQYYEEEERQRGNFPDRFSGHQFPNYSSELNVNALLLGDSALYLCASSSPGQSYEQYFGPGTRLTVT.

The chain is built from TRBV29-1 and TRBJ2-6; 11 positions agree with TRBD1. Germline assignment: CDR1 SQVTM and CDR2 ANQGSEA. The CDR3 length is 16 residues. Trimming took 7 bases from V and 0 from J; bases not matched to a gene: 5. CDR3 DNA: TGCAGCGCGGGGACAGGGGGAAACTCTGGGGCCAACGTCCTGACTTTC. This encodes CSAGTGGNSGANVLTF.

The V call is TRBV5-1, the J call TRBJ1-1; the match to TRBD1 covers 7 bases. The V and J ends lost 4 bases and 6 bases, in that order; junction bases with no gene match: 12. Looked up from germline, CDR1 is SGHRS and CDR2 is YFSETQ. The CDR3 spans 15 residues. In DNA, the CDR3 is TGCGCCAGCAGCCCGGGAATCAGGGGGTATCCTGAAGCTTTCTTT. Its translation: CASSPGIRGYPEAFF.

V usage is TRBV4-2 and J usage is TRBJ2-1, with D possibly being TRBD2 (6 bases). CDR1 is LGHNA and CDR2 is YNFKEQ in the germline V gene. With 4 bases removed from V and 0 bases from J, the gap between germline ends came to 13 bases. The CDR3 sequence is 16 residues long. The CDR3 nucleotides are TGTGCCAGCAGCCCCTCGGGAGACAGCTCCTACAATGAGCAGTTCTTC. Amino acid sequence: CASSPSGDSSYNEQFF.

CDR3: CAWSVLGGQGAWETQYF. In nucleotides, the CDR3 is TGTGCCTGGAGTGTACTCGGCGGGCAGGGGGCTTGGGAGACCCAGTACTTC. This chain connects TRBV30 to TRBJ2-5; the match to TRBD1 covers 8 bases. The CDR3 has 17 residues. Germline values: CDR1 GTSNPN, CDR2 SVGIG (reference sequence). Unmatched junction bases numbered 14, after V lost 0 bases and J lost 5 bases.

This chain links TRBV14 with TRBJ1-2, with D perhaps TRBD1 (5 bases). The CDR3 totals 15 residues. Germline V gene data show CDR1 as SGHDN and CDR2 as FVKESK. V was pared by 0 bases and J by 4 bases, with 12 bases between. CDR3 DNA: TGTGCCAGCAGCCAAGATTGGGGGGGTGGCTATGGCTACACCTTC. Its translation: CASSQDWGGGYGYTF.

The chain combines TRBV19 with TRBJ1-2; D unclear. Germline values: CDR1 LNHDA, CDR2 SQIVND (reference sequence). V was shortened by 9 bases and J by 4 bases, with 12 bases between the two germline ends. The CDR3 contains 12 residues. DNA of the CDR3: TGTGCCAGCCGGGATTTGGGCTATGGCTACACCTTC. Translating gives CASRDLGYGYTF.

CDR3 residues: CAWSPGQNNEQFF. CDR3 nucleotides: TGTGCCTGGAGCCCCGGACAGAACAATGAGCAGTTCTTC. The chain joins TRBV30 to TRBJ2-1, with TRBD1 as a possible D gene (6 bases). Trimming cost V 3 bases and J 5 bases, with 11 bases left between them. Germline CDR1 is GTSNPN and CDR2 is SVGIG (reference sequence). This CDR3 spans 13 amino acids.

The chain employs TRBV5-6 and TRBJ1-2; 7 bases agree with TRBD1. V gave up 0 bases and J gave up 4 bases; unmatched junction bases: 9. The CDR3 length is 16 residues. Germline loops: CDR1 SGHDT, CDR2 YYEEEE. The CDR3 region has the DNA TGTGCCAGCAGCTTGGGTCTCGCCAACAGGGGCTATGGCTACACCTTC. This codes for CASSLGLANRGYGYTF. The full variable domain, in which reference TRBV5-6 and TRBJ1-2 provide the parts outside the CDR3, is DAGVTQSPTHLIKTRGQQVTLRCSPKSGHDTVSWYQQALGQGPQFIFQYYEEEERQRGNFPDRFSGHQFPNYSSELNVNALLLGDSALYLCASSLGLANRGYGYTFGSGTRLTVV.

The J gene is TRBJ1-6, the V gene TRBV28, with 8 nucleotides matching TRBD1. The trim removed 6 bases at V and 4 bases at J, leaving 5 bases unmatched. This CDR3 has 15 amino acids. CDR1 MDHEN and CDR2 SYDVKM come from the germline V gene. CDR3 in amino acids: CASRSQGAYNSPLHF. The CDR3 DNA is TGTGCCAGCAGGTCGCAGGGGGCGTATAATTCACCCCTCCACTTT.

The chain links TRBV5-8 to TRBJ2-3, with a weak D call TRBD2 (5 bases). CDR3 size: 16 residues. V lost 7 bases and J 0 bases, leaving 18 bases between the germline ends. CDR1 is SGHTS, CDR2 YDEGEE, per germline. CDR3 amino acids: CASSPRAVSSTDTQYF. Here the CDR3 DNA reads TGTGCCAGCTCCCCGAGGGCCGTCTCTAGCACAGATACGCAGTATTTT.